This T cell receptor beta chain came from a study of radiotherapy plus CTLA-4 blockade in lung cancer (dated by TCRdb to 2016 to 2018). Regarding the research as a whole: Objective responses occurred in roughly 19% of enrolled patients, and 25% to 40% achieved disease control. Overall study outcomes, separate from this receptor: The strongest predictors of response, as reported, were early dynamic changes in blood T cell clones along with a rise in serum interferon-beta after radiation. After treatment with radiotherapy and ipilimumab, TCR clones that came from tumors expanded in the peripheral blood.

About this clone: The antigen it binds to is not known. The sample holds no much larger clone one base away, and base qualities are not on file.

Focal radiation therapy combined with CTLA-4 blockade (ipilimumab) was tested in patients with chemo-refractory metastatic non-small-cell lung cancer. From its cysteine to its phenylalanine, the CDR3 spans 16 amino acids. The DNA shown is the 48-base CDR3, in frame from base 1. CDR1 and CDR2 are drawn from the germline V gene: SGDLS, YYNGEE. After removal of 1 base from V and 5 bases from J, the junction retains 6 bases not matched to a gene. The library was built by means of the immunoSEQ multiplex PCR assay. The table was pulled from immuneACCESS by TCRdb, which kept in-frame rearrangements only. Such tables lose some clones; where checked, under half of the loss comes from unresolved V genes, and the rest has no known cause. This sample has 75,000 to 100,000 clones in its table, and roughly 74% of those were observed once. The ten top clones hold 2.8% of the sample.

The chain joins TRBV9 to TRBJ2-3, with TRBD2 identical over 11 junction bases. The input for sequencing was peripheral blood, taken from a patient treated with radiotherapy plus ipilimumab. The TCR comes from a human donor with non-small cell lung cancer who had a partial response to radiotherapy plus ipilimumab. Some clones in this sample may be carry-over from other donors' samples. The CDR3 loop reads CASSVNSGGAGDTQYF. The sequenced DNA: TGTGCCAGCAGCGTAAATAGCGGGGGGGCTGGAGATACGCAGTATTTT.